The following is a TCR beta chain sequence with its context. Its specificity is not known. The record originates from a study of T cell responses to AZD1222 COVID-19 vaccine. Whole-study context: Pooling of second doses given at about 4 or about 12 weeks was done.

Assay: immunoSEQ multiplex PCR; the TCRdb copy retains only in-frame clones and omits some. The repertoire holds approximately 67,000 clones, 80% to 85% seen once, with over 20% in the top ten. Study outcomes and limitations: Repertoire collection took place solely once the T cell response had peaked. Clonal diversity may have been underestimated, and the donors were mostly white British, with more females than males.

The sample consisted of peripheral blood, taken on day 0 of AZD1222 vaccination. This receptor was taken from an adult in good health.

The CDR3 spells CASSLRTTWYYYEQYF. CDR3 nucleotides: TGTGCCAGCAGCTTGCGGACAACCTGGTACTACTACGAGCAGTACTTC. The chain employs TRBV5-6 and TRBJ2-7, with D perhaps matching TRBD1 (5 bases). The CDR3 loop spans 16 amino acids. CDR1 is SGHDT and CDR2 is YYEEEE in the germline V gene. V was cut by 1 base and J by 3 bases, with 17 bases left in between.